Each of the 28 T cell receptor beta chains below was sequenced from the same sample in a study of blood T cell repertoires in COVID-19. Generated by immunoSEQ multiplex PCR, the TCRdb table keeps only in-frame clones and is missing some. The sample comprises about 90,000 clones, 86% of which are singletons, and about 1.2% rests with the top ten. The sample was peripheral blood. These receptors were collected from an elderly man with active or convalescent COVID-19.

V gene TRBV19 combines with J gene TRBJ1-2, with 8 bases fitting TRBD1. This CDR3 has 15 residues. The germline V gene encodes CDR1 LNHDA and CDR2 SQIVND (reference sequence). J gave up 7 bases and V 6 bases, and 13 bases lay outside the gene matches. CDR3 protein: CASRNTGGTIGGYTF. For the CDR3, the DNA is TGTGCCAGTAGAAATACAGGGGGTACAATTGGTGGCTACACCTTC.

The DNA of the CDR3 is TGTGCCAGCCCTAGCGGGAGTAACTCCTACAATGAGCAGTTCTTC. This sequence encodes CASPSGSNSYNEQFF. The genes are TRBV7-9 and TRBJ2-1; 10 nucleotides line up with TRBD2. The CDR3 is made up of 15 amino acids. V gave up 8 bases and J gave up 0 bases; unmatched junction bases: 4. In germline, CDR1 is SEHNR, CDR2 FQNEAQ (reference sequence).

The chain is built from TRBV28 and TRBJ2-7; possibly TRBD2 for D (6 bases). CDR1 is MDHEN, CDR2 SYDVKM, per germline. V lost 6 bases, J lost 0 bases, and 12 bases lay in between. CDR3 length: 14 residues. The CDR3 region is CASRTSSHSYEQYF. Written as DNA, the CDR3 is TGTGCCAGCAGAACTAGCTCCCACTCCTACGAGCAGTACTTC.

This chain joins TRBV27 and TRBJ1-5, with 8 nucleotides matching TRBD1. The germline CDR1 and CDR2 sequences are MNHEY and SMNVEV (reference sequence). This CDR3 is 16 amino acids long. Trimming cost V 1 base and J 2 bases; bases outside gene matches: 4. CDR3 DNA sequence: TGTGCCAGCAGTTTATTTTCAGGGGGCGGCAATCAGCCCCAGCATTTT. This codes for CASSLFSGGGNQPQHF.

This clone appeared a single time. The chain uses TRBV11-2 and TRBJ2-1; 12 bases are a match to TRBD2. The length of the CDR3 is 14 residues. V was pared by 6 bases and J by 8 bases, with 5 bases of the junction left unmatched. Germline V gives CDR1 SGHAT, CDR2 FQNNGV. The CDR3 DNA is TGTGCCAGCAGTCTAGCGGGAGGGAGCTATGAGCAGTTCTTC. This gives the protein CASSLAGGSYEQFF.

The rearrangement uses TRBV29-1 and TRBJ1-2, with TRBD1 matching over 8 bases. The CDR3 consists of 13 residues. The germline V gene encodes CDR1 SQVTM and CDR2 ANQGSEA. V gave up 5 bases and J gave up 4 bases; unmatched junction bases: 6. This chain's CDR3 is CSVSDRGGYGYTF. CDR3 DNA sequence: TGCAGCGTTTCCGACAGGGGCGGCTATGGCTACACCTTC.

This clone was counted a few times. The chain recombines TRBV27 with TRBJ1-1; 8 nucleotides align to TRBD1. V shed 6 bases, J shed 5 bases, and the junction held 5 bases outside the gene matches. Per germline, CDR1 MNHEY and CDR2 SMNVEV (reference sequence). CDR3 length: 13 amino acids. This CDR3 reads CASRSTGETEAFF. CDR3 nucleotide sequence: TGTGCCAGCAGGTCGACAGGGGAAACTGAAGCTTTCTTT.

This clone was detected only a few times. The V gene is TRBV28, the J gene TRBJ2-3; TRBD2 matches at 9 bases. The CDR3 totals 15 residues. Trimming at V came to 3 bases and at J to 4 bases, leaving 5 bases not matched to a gene. Germline V gene sequence: CDR1 MDHEN, CDR2 SYDVKM. The CDR3 region has the DNA TGTGCCAGCAGTTTGTTAGCGGGAGTTGCAGATACGCAGTATTTT. This codes for CASSLLAGVADTQYF.

V and J are TRBV4-3 and TRBJ1-3; D gene ambiguous. V was clipped by 0 bases and J by 1 base, with 13 bases between them. The V gene's germline CDR1 is LGHNA and CDR2 YSLEER. This CDR3 contains 17 residues. CDR3 amino acids: CASSQDLPATSGNTIYF. The CDR3, as DNA: TGCGCCAGCAGCCAAGATTTACCGGCGACATCTGGAAACACCATATATTTT.

The chain uses TRBV11-2 and TRBJ2-1, with 8 bases fitting TRBD2. Germline CDR1 SGHAT, CDR2 FQNNGV. The CDR3 runs to 13 residues. Germline trimming cut 8 bases from V and 4 bases from J; bases unmatched to any gene: 4. The CDR3 sequence: CASGLAAYNEQFF. CDR3 bases: TGTGCCAGCGGACTAGCCGCGTACAATGAGCAGTTCTTC.

To note about this clone: Lacking the conserved final phenylalanine or tryptophan, this CDR3 likely reflects a read error. No DNA is shown, since the ends of the CDR3 on it are uncertain; the CDR3 is the one TCRdb lists. The rearrangement uses TRBV19 and TRBJ1-1; TRBD1 reflects the table's D call only, with no check against the DNA. Germline values: CDR1 LNHDA, CDR2 SQIVND (reference sequence). The CDR3 region is 11 residues in length, termini included. CDR3 sequence reads: CASSIEYGLVL.

The gene calls are TRBV2 and TRBJ1-1, with 9 bases identical to TRBD1. V shed 6 bases and J 1 base; nucleotides not matched to a gene: 6. Germline loops: CDR1 SNHLY, CDR2 FYNNEI. The CDR3 consists of 15 residues. The CDR3 DNA reads as TGTGCCAGCAGGGCGGGACAGGGTACGAACACTGAAGCTTTCTTT. Its translation is CASRAGQGTNTEAFF.

The chain joins TRBV6-2 or TRBV6-3 to TRBJ2-7; 11 bases map to TRBD1. Germline assignment: CDR1 MNHEY and CDR2 SVGEGT. The CDR3 covers 14 residues. After removal of 4 bases from V and 2 bases from J, the junction contained 1 base not matched to a gene. The DNA for the CDR3 is TGTGCCAGCAGTTGGGGACAGGGGGCCTACGAGCAGTACTTC. This encodes CASSWGQGAYEQYF.

The chain recombines TRBV10-3 with TRBJ2-3; 7 bases are a match to TRBD2. The CDR3 runs 15 residues. Germline CDR1 ENHRY, CDR2 SYGVKD. With V trimmed by 6 bases and J by 6 bases, 12 bases remained unmatched. The CDR3 DNA follows: TGTGCCATCAGCCTCTTACGGGAGGATGTGGATACGCAGTATTTT. It encodes CAISLLREDVDTQYF.

A single count supports this clone. The chain links TRBV5-1 to TRBJ1-2, with D maybe TRBD1 (5 bases). Trimming removed 0 bases from V and 2 bases from J, with 11 bases in between. Germline V CDR1 and CDR2: SGHRS, YFSETQ. The CDR3 is 15 amino acids. The chain's CDR3 is CASSLDQGSNYGYTF. The CDR3, as DNA: TGCGCCAGCAGCTTGGACCAGGGCTCCAACTATGGCTACACCTTC. The variable domain in full, completed from reference TRBV5-1 and TRBJ1-2, reads KAGVTQTPRYLIKTRGQQVTLSCSPISGHRSVSWYQQTPGQGLQFLFEYFSETQRNKGNFPGRFSGRQFSNSRSEMNVSTLELGDSALYLCASSLDQGSNYGYTFGSGTRLTVV.

As regards this clone: One junction end disagrees with the germline gene, perhaps due to a read error. The chain joins TRBV14 to TRBJ2-5; 10 positions match TRBD1. This CDR3 has 13 amino acids. Germline V gene sequence: CDR1 SGHDN, CDR2 FVKESK. For the CDR3, the DNA is TGTGCCAGCAGCCAAACAAGGGGGGACAGGGGACACTTC. As protein: CASSQTRGDRGHF. Full variable domain (remainder filled in from reference TRBV14 and TRBJ2-5): EAGVTQFPSHSVIEKGQTVTLRCDPISGHDNLYWYRRVMGKEIKFLLHFVKESKQDESGMPNNRFLAERTGGTYSTLKVQPAELEDSGVYFCASSQTRGDRGHFGPGTRLLVL.

This chain uses TRBV2 with TRBJ2-3; 7 nucleotides line up with TRBD1. Germline loops: CDR1 SNHLY, CDR2 FYNNEI. The CDR3 length is 13 residues. J gave up 2 bases and V 6 bases, and 2 bases lay outside the gene matches. CDR3 coding DNA: TGTGCCAGCAGGGGACAGATCACAGATACGCAGTATTTT. Its protein is CASRGQITDTQYF.

In this sample, this clone turned up once. The chain employs TRBV19 and TRBJ1-1; D might be TRBD1 (6 bases). The V gene lost 8 bases and the J gene lost 1 base, with 11 bases spanning the gap. CDR1 and CDR2 (germline): LNHDA, SQIVND (reference sequence). CDR3 length: 13 residues. The CDR3 protein is CASQIGGNTEAFF. For the CDR3, the DNA is TGTGCCAGTCAGATAGGGGGGAACACTGAAGCTTTCTTT.

This chain connects TRBV4-3 to TRBJ1-1; D may be TRBD1 (5 bases). V was clipped by 0 bases and J by 1 base, with 27 bases between them. Per germline, CDR1 LGHNA and CDR2 YSLEER. The CDR3 has 21 residues. Here the CDR3 DNA reads TGCGCCAGCAGCCAAGAATTTCGCAGGGCTTGGACGGGCAGGGCGAACACTGAAGCTTTCTTT. Its protein is CASSQEFRRAWTGRANTEAFF.

The chain has TRBV10-3 and TRBJ1-5; 10 bases map to TRBD1. The length of the CDR3 is 17 residues. Germline CDR1 ENHRY, CDR2 SYGVKD. V was clipped by 3 bases and J by 5 bases; unmatched bases: 10. DNA of the CDR3: TGTGCCATCAGTGAATTTCTTGGGACAGGGGAATATCAGCCCCAGCATTTT. Protein: CAISEFLGTGEYQPQHF.

The V call is TRBV10-3, the J call TRBJ2-3, with a tentative D call TRBD2 (7 bases). This CDR3 has 15 amino acids. Germline-derived CDR1 and CDR2 are ENHRY and SYGVKD. Trimming removed 6 bases at V and 1 base at J, with 14 bases between. This CDR3 is CAIRGAAGGTDTQYF. Written as DNA, the CDR3 is TGTGCCATCAGGGGGGCGGCGGGAGGCACAGATACGCAGTATTTT.

This clone came up a few times. The V gene is TRBV4-3, the J gene TRBJ2-7, with 7 bases identical to TRBD1. This CDR3 comprises 15 residues. V was clipped by 0 bases and J by 2 bases; unmatched bases: 4. The germline CDR1 and CDR2 sequences are LGHNA and YSLEER. CDR3 sequence (DNA): TGCGCCAGCAGCCAAGACCGGGGACAGACCTACGAGCAGTACTTC. Residues: CASSQDRGQTYEQYF.

The chain uses TRBV15 and TRBJ2-1; 10 bases align to TRBD2. CDR3 length equals 15 residues. Unmatched junction bases numbered 4, after V lost 4 bases and J lost 4 bases. Germline loops: CDR1 LNHNV, CDR2 YYDKDF (reference sequence). The CDR3 here is CATSKRTSGYNEQFF. In DNA, the CDR3 is TGTGCCACCAGCAAGCGGACTAGCGGTTACAATGAGCAGTTCTTC. The variable domain in full, completed from reference TRBV15 and TRBJ2-1, reads DAMVIQNPRYQVTQFGKPVTLSCSQTLNHNVMYWYQQKSSQAPKLLFHYYDKDFNNEADTPDNFQSRRPNTSFCFLDIRSPGLGDTAMYLCATSKRTSGYNEQFFGPGTRLTVL.

The chain has TRBV16 and TRBJ2-2; TRBD2 is a possible D gene (6 bases). Trimming left V 0 bases short and J 5 bases short, with 7 bases between. This CDR3 contains 14 residues. Germline CDR1 reads KGHSY; CDR2 reads FQNENV. This CDR3 is CASSQSRDTGELFF. The CDR3 bases are TGTGCCAGCAGCCAATCGCGGGATACCGGGGAGCTGTTTTTT.

This chain's CDR3 is CASRLVAGELFF. As DNA, the CDR3 is TGTGCCAGCAGACTTGTCGCCGGGGAGCTGTTTTTT. V and J are TRBV12-3 or TRBV12-4 and TRBJ2-2; D remains unclear. Trimming removed 6 bases from V and 6 bases from J, with 8 bases in between. The CDR3 contains 12 residues.

The CDR3 DNA reads as TGTGCCAGCAGTTCGACACGCGCGAACACCGGGGAGCTGTTTTTT. Its translation: CASSSTRANTGELFF. The rearrangement uses TRBV25-1 and TRBJ2-2, with D uncertain. Germline CDR1 and CDR2: MGHDK and SYGVNS. The CDR3 is 15 residues long. V lost 5 bases to trimming and J lost 0 bases, with 10 bases between them.

This clone was seen a few times. V usage is TRBV7-8 and J usage is TRBJ1-4, with TRBD1 identical over 9 bases. The ends lost 5 bases at V and 8 bases at J; junction bases unmatched: 12. This CDR3 has 16 residues. Germline V CDR1 and CDR2: SGHVS, FQNEAQ. The CDR3 region is CASSHRVTGGREKLFF. The CDR3 DNA reads TGTGCCAGCAGCCACCGGGTTACAGGGGGCCGAGAAAAACTGTTTTTT.

There are a few counts of this clone. The CDR3 spells CAISDRLGLAVQETQYF. The CDR3 DNA follows: TGTGCCATCAGTGACAGGTTGGGACTAGCGGTACAAGAGACCCAGTACTTC. V gene TRBV10-3 combines with J gene TRBJ2-5, with 11 bases matching TRBD2. Looked up from germline, CDR1 is ENHRY and CDR2 is SYGVKD. The CDR3 runs 17 residues. V dropped 3 bases and J dropped 2; count of bases not matched to a gene: 8.